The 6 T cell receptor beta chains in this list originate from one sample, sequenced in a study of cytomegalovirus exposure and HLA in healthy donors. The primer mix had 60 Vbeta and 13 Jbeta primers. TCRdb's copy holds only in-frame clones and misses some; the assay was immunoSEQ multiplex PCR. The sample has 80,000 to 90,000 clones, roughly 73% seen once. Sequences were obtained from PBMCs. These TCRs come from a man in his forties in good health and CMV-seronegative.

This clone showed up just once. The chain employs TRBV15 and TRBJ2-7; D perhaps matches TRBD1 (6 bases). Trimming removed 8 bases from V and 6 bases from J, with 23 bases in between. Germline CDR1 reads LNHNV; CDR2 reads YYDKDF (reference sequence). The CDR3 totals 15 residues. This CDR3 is CATARRQTGRAEQYF. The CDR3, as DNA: TGTGCCACCGCTCGCCGCCAAACAGGGCGGGCCGAGCAGTACTTC.

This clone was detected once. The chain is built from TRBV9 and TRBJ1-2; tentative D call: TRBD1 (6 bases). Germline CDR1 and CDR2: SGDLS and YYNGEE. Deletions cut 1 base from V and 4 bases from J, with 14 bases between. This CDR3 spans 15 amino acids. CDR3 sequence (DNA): TGTGCCAGCAGCGTACGTCAGACAGGTCCCTATGGCTACACCTTC. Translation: CASSVRQTGPYGYTF.

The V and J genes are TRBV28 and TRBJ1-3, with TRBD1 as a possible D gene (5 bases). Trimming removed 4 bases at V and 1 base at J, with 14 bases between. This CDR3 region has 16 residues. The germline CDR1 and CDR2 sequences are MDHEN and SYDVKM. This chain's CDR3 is CASSSAGVGSGNTIYF. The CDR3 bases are TGTGCCAGCAGTTCGGCGGGGGTAGGATCTGGAAACACCATATATTTT.

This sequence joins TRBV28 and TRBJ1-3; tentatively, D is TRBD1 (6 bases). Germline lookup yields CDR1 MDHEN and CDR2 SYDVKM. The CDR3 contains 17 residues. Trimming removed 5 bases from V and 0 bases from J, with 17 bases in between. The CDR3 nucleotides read TGTGCCAGCAGTCTTAGTACTACAGGGTACTCTGGAAACACCATATATTTT. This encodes CASSLSTTGYSGNTIYF.

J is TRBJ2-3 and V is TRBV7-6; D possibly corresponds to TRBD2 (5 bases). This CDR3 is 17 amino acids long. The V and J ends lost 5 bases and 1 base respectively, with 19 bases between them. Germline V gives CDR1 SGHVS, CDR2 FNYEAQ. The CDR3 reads CASSLGAGVGGTDTQYF. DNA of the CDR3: TGTGCCAGCAGCCTAGGAGCCGGGGTTGGGGGCACAGATACGCAGTATTTT.

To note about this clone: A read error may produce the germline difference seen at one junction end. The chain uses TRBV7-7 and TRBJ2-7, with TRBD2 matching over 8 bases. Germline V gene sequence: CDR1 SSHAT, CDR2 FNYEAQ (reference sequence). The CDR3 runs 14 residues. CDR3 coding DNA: TGTGCTAGCAGCCCATCGGGGGGGTCGGGGGAGCAGTACTTC. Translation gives CASSPSGGSGEQYF.